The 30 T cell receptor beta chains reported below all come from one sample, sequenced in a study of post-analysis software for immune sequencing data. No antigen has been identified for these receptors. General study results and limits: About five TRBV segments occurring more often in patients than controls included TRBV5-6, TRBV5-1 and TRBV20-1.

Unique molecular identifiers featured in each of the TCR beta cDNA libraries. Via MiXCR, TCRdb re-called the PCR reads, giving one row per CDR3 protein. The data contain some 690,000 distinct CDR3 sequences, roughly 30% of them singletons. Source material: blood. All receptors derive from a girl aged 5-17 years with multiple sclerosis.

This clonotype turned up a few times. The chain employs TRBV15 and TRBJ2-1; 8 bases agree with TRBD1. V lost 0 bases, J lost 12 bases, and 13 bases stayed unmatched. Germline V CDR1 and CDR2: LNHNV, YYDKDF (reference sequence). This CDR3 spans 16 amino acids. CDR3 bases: TGTGCCACCAGCAGAGATCTAGGACAGGGTCGGTTGAGGCAGTTCTTC. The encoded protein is CATSRDLGQGRLRQFF.

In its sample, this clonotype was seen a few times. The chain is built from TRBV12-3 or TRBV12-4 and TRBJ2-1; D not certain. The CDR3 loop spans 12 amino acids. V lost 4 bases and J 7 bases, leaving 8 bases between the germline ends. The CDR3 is CASSSLKNEQFF. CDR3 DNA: TGTGCCAGCAGTTCGCTTAAGAATGAGCAGTTCTTC.

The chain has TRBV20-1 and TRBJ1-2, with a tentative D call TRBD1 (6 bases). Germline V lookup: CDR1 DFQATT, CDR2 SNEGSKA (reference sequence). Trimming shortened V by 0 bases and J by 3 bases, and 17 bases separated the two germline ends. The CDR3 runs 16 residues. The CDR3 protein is CSARDHRDSDDYGYTF. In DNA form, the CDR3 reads TGCAGTGCTAGAGACCACAGGGATTCTGACGACTATGGCTACACCTTC.

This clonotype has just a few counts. Here the CDR3 reads CSAAGLMDTEAFF. DNA for the CDR3: TGCAGTGCGGCAGGACTCATGGACACTGAAGCTTTCTTT. The chain carries TRBV20-1 and TRBJ1-1; D uncertain. Germline CDR1 DFQATT, CDR2 SNEGSKA (reference sequence). The V and J ends lost 6 bases and 3 bases respectively, with 14 bases between them. The CDR3 consists of 13 residues.

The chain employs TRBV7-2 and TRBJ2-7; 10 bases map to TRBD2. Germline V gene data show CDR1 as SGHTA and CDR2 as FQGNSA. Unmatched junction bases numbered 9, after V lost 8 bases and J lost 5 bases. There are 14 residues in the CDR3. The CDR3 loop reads CASRLAGGPNEQYF. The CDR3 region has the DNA TGTGCCAGCCGATTAGCGGGAGGCCCCAACGAGCAGTACTTC.

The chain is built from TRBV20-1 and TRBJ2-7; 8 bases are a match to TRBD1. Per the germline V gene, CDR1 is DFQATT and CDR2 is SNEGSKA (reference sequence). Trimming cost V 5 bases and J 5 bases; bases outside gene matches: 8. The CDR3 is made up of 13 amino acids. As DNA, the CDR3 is TGCAGTGCTTACCAGGGGGCTCGGGACGAGCAGTACTTC. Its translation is CSAYQGARDEQYF.

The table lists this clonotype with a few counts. The CDR3, as DNA: TGCAGTGCCGCAGAGAGGAGCTCCTATAATTCACCCCTCCACTTT. This gives the protein CSAAERSSYNSPLHF. The J gene is TRBJ1-6, the V gene TRBV20-1, with D unresolved. V shed 6 bases and J shed 0 bases, with 12 bases lying between them. CDR1 DFQATT and CDR2 SNEGSKA come from the germline V gene (reference sequence). The CDR3 length is 15 residues.

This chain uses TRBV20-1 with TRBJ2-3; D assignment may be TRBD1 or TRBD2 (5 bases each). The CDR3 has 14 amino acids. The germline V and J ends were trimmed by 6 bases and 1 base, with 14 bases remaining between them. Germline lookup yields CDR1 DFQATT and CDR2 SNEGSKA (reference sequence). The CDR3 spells CSARDPPGTDTQYF. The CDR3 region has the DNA TGCAGTGCGAGGGACCCACCAGGCACAGATACGCAGTATTTT.

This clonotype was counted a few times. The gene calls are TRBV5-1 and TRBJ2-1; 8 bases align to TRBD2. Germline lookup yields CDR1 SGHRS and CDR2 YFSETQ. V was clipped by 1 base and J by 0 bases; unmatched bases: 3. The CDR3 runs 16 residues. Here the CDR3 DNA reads TGCGCCAGCAGCTTGTCGGGGGGGCTCTCCTACAATGAGCAGTTCTTC. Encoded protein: CASSLSGGLSYNEQFF.

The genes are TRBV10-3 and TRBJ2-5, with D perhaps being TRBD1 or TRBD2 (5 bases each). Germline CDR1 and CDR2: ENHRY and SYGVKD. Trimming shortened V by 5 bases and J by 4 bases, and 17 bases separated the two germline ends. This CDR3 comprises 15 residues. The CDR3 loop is CAISRDQAMGETQYF. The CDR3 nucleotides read TGTGCCATCAGTAGGGACCAGGCGATGGGAGAGACCCAGTACTTC.

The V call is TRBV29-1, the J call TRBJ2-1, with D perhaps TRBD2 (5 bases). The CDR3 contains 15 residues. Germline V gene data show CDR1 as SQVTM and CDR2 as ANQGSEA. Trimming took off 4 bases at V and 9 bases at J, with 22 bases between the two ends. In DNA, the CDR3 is TGCAGCGTTGGGTTGGTGGGAGTGGGTCGGGGTGAGCAGTTCTTC. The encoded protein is CSVGLVGVGRGEQFF.

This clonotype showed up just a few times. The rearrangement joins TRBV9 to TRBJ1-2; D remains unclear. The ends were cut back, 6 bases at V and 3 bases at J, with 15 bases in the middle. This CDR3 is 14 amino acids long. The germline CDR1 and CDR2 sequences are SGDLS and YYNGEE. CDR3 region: CASTLTEIDYGYTF. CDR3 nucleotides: TGTGCCAGCACCCTAACCGAGATCGACTATGGCTACACCTTC.

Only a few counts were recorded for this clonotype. The CDR3 loop is CASSRPYRLAISYNEQFF. CDR3 DNA sequence: TGTGCCAGCAGCCGACCTTACAGACTAGCGATCTCCTACAATGAGCAGTTCTTC. The chain recombines TRBV7-9 with TRBJ2-1; 8 bases line up with TRBD2. CDR1 and CDR2 (germline): SEHNR, FQNEAQ (reference sequence). The ends lost 5 bases at V and 0 bases at J; junction bases unmatched: 12. This CDR3 is built from 18 residues.

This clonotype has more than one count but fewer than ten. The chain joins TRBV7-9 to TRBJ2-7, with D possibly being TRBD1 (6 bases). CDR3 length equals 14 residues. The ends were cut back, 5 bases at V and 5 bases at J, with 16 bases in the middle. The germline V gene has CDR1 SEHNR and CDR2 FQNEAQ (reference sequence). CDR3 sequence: CASSPDTGFDEQYF. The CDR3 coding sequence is TGTGCCAGCAGCCCTGATACAGGGTTCGACGAGCAGTACTTC.

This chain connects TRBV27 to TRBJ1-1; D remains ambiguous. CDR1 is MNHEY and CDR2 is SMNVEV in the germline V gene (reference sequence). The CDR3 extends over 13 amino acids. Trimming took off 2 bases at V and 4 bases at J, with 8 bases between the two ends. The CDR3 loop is CASSLQAGTEAFF. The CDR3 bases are TGTGCCAGCAGTTTACAGGCTGGCACTGAAGCTTTCTTT.

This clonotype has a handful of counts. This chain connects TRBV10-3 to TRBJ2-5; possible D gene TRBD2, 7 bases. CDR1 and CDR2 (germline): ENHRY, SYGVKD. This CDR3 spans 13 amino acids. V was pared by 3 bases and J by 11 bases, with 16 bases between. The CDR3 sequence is CAISDGGAGEQYF. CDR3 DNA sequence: TGTGCCATCAGTGATGGGGGGGCAGGGGAGCAGTACTTC.

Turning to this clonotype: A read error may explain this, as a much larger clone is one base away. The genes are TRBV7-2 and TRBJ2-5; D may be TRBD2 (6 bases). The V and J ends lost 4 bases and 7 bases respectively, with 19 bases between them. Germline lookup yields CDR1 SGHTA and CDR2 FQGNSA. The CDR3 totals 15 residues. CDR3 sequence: CASSSERAPQGTQYF. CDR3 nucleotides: TGTGCCAGCAGCTCAGAGCGGGCTCCTCAGGGGACCCAGTACTTC.

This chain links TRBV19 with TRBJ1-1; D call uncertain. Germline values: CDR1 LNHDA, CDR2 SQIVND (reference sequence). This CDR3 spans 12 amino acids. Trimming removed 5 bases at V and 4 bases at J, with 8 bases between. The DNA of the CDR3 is TGTGCCAGTAGTGTCAGTTCCACTGAAGCTTTCTTT. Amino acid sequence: CASSVSSTEAFF. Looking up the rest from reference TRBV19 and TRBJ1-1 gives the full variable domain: DGGITQSPKYLFRKEGQNVTLSCEQNLNHDAMYWYRQDPGQGLRLIYYSQIVNDFQKGDIAEGYSVSREKKESFPLTVTSAQKNPTAFYLCASSVSSTEAFFGQGTRLTVV.

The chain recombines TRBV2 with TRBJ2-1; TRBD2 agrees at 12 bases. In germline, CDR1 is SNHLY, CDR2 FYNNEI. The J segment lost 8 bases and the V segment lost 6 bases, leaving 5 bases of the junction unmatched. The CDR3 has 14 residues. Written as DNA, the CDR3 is TGTGCCAGCAGCGCTAGCGGGGGGGGGTATGAGCAGTTCTTC. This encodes CASSASGGGYEQFF.

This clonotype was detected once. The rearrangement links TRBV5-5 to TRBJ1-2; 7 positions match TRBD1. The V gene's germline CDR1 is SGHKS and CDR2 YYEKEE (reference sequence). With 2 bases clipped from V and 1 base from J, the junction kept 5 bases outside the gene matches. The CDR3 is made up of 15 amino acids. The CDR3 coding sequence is TGTGCCAGCAGCTTCCGACAGGGTGATAACTATGGCTACACCTTC. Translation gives CASSFRQGDNYGYTF.

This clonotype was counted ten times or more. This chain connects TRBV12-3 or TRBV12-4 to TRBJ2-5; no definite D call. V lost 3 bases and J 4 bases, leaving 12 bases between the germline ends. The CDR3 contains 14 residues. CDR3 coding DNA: TGTGCCAGCAGTTTTCAATCAGCAGGAGAGACCCAGTACTTC. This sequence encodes CASSFQSAGETQYF.

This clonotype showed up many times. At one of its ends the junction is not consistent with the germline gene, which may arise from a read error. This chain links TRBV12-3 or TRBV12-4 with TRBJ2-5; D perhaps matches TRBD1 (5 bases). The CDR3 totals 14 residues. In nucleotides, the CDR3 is TGTGCCAGCAGCTTAGGCAGGGTCGAGGAGACCCAGTACTTC. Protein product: CASSLGRVEETQYF.

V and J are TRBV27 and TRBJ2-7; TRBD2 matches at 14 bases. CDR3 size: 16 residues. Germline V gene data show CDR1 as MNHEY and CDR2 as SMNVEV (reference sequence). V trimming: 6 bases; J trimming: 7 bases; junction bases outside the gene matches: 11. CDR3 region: CASSERLAGGPREQYF. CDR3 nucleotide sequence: TGTGCCAGCAGCGAGAGACTAGCGGGAGGGCCCAGGGAGCAGTACTTC.

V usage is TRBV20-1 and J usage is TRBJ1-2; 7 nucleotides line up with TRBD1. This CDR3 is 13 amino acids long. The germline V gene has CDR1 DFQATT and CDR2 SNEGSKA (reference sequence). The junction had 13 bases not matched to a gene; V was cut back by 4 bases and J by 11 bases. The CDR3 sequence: CSATGTEDREYTF. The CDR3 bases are TGCAGTGCTACCGGGACAGAAGATCGCGAGTACACCTTC.

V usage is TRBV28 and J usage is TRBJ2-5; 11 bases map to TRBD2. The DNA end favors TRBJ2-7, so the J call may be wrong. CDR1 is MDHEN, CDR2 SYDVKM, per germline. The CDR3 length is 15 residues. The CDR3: CASSSVAGGTLEQYF. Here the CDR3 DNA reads TGTGCCAGCAGTTCAGTAGCGGGAGGGACTCTCGAGCAGTACTTC.

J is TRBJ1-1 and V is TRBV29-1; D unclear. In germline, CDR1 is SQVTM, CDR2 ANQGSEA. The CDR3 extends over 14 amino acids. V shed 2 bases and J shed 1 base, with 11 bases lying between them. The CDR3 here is CSVELHGENTEAFF. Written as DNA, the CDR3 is TGCAGCGTTGAATTGCATGGAGAGAACACTGAAGCTTTCTTT.

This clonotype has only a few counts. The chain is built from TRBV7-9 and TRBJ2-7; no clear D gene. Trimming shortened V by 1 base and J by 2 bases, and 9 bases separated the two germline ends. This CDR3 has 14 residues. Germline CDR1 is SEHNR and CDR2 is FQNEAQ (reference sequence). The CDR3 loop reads CASSLGQSAYEQYF. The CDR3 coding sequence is TGTGCCAGCAGCTTAGGTCAGTCGGCCTACGAGCAGTACTTC. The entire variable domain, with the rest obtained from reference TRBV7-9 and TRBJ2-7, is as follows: DTGVSQNPRHKITKRGQNVTFRCDPISEHNRLYWYRQTLGQGPEFLTYFQNEAQLEKSRLLSDRFSAERPKGSFSTLEIQRTEQGDSAMYLCASSLGQSAYEQYFGPGTRLTVT.

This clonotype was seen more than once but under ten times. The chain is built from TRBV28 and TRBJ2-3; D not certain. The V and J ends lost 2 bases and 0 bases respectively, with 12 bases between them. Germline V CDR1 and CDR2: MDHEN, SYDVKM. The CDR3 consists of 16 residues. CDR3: CASSLAVAYSTDTQYF. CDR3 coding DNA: TGTGCCAGCAGTTTAGCGGTAGCCTACAGCACAGATACGCAGTATTTT.

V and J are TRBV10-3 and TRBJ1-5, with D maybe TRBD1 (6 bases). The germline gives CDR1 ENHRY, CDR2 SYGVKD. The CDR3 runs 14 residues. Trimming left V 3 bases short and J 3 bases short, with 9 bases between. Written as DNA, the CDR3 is TGTGCCATCAGTGACCACAGGGACAATCAGCCCCAGCATTTT. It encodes CAISDHRDNQPQHF.

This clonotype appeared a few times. The CDR3 DNA reads as TGTGCCAGCAGCCCCCCGCCCGAGTACTTC. Amino acids: CASSPPPEYF. The chain employs TRBV7-2 and TRBJ2-7; D remains ambiguous. Trimming cost V 5 bases and J 11 bases, with 10 bases left between them. Germline loops: CDR1 SGHTA, CDR2 FQGNSA. This CDR3 comprises 10 residues.